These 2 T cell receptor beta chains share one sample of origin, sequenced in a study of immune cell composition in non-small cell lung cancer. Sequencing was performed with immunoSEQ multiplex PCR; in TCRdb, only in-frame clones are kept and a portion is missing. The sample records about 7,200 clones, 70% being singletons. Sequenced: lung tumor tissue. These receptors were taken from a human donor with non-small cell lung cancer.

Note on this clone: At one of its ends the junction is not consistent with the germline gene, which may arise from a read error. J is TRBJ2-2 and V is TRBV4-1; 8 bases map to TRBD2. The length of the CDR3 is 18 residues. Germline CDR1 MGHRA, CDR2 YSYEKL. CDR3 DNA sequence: TGCGCCAGCGGCCAATGGGCGGGAGGCCGCACTCGTTACGGGGAGCTGTTTTTT. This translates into CASGQWAGGRTRYGELFF.

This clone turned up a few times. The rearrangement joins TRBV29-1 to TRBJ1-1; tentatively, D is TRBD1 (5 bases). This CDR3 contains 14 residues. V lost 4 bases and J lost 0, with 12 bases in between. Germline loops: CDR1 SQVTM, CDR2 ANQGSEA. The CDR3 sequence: CSVVVGGMNTEAFF. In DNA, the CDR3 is TGCAGCGTTGTAGTGGGGGGGATGAACACTGAAGCTTTCTTT.